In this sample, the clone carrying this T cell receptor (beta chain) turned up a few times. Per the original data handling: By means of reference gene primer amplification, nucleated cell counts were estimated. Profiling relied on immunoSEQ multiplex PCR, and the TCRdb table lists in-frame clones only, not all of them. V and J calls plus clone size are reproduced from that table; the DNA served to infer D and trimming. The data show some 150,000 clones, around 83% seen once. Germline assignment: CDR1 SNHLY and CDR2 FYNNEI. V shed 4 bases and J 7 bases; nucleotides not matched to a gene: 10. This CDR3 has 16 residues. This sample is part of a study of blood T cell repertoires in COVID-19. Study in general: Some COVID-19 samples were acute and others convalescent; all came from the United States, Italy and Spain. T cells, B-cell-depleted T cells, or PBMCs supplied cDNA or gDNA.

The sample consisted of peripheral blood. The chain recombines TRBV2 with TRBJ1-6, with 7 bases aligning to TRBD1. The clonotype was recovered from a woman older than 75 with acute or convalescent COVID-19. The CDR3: CASSVGGRGMNSPLHF. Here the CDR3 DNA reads TGTGCCAGCAGTGTAGGGGGCAGGGGAATGAATTCACCCCTCCACTTT.